Described below is a single TCR beta chain sequence and its context. Germline V CDR1 and CDR2: SGHRS, YFSETQ. The CDR3 covers 12 residues. V was shortened by 4 bases and J by 6 bases, with 9 bases between the two germline ends. The run of the v3.0 immunoSEQ assay was at survey level. Using immunoSEQ multiplex PCR, the repertoire was profiled, and TCRdb retains in-frame clones only, with some absent. The sample includes over 25,000 clones, approximately 94% of them seen just once. The data were obtained in a study of long-term antiretroviral therapy in people with HIV. Here the sequenced sample was unsorted PBMCs, taken around 7.4 years after starting antiretroviral therapy. The receptor comes from a man aged 45 to 65 with HIV. The rearrangement links TRBV5-1 to TRBJ2-3; D remains unclear. Here the CDR3 reads CASSAVGDTQYF. Written as DNA, the CDR3 is TGCGCCAGCAGCGCGGTGGGGGATACGCAGTATTTT.